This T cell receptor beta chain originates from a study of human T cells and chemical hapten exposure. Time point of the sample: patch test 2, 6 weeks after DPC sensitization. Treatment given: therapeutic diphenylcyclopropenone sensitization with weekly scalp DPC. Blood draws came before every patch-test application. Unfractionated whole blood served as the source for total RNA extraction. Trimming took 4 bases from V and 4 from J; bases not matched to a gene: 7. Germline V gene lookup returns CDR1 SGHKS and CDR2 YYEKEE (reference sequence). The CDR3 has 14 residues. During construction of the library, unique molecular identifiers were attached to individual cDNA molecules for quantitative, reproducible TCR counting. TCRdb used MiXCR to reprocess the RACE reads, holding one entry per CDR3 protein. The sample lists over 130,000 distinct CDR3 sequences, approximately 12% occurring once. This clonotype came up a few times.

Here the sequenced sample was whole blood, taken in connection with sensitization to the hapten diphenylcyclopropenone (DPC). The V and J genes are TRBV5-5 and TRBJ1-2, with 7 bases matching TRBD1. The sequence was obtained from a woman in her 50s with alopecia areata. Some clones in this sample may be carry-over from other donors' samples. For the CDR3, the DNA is TGTGCCAGCAGCAATACAGGGGCCAGCTATGGCTACACCTTC. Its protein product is CASSNTGASYGYTF.